This TCR beta chain was captured in a study of patients and donors after allogeneic stem cell transplantation. TCRdb fed the RT-PCR reads into MiXCR, producing one record per CDR3 protein. The sample yields roughly 960,000 distinct CDR3 sequences, over 15% seen once. The CDR3 length is 15 residues. CDR1 SGHRS and CDR2 YFSETQ come from the germline V gene. With V trimmed by 1 base and J by 4 bases, 4 bases remained unmatched. The chain recombines TRBV5-1 with TRBJ2-3, with 9 bases identical to TRBD1. The receptor was isolated from a human donor who was either an allogeneic HSCT recipient or a stem cell or donor lymphocyte infusion donor (not recorded which). It is not recorded whose cells these are; they may come from a transplant donor. Material: blood, either unsorted or a sorted T cell fraction (not recorded which). CDR3 residues: CASSLPGQGSDTQYF. Written as DNA, the CDR3 is TGCGCCAGCAGCTTGCCTGGACAGGGGTCAGATACGCAGTATTTT.